This record concerns one T cell receptor (beta chain) sequence. As yet, its antigen is unknown. Germline V CDR1 and CDR2: SGHTA, FQGNSA. The CDR3 loop spans 18 amino acids. V lost 1 base and J lost 1; bases outside the gene matches: 10. Sequencing was preceded by expansion of antigen-specific CD4+ T cells with viral peptide pools in the ViraFEST assay. Once cultured for roughly ten days, the cells underwent separation to obtain CD4+ T cells. A PCR test confirmed that the person had SARS-CoV-2 infection between March and December 2020. IL-2 medium supplanted half the medium on days 3 and 7. This record belongs to a study of vaccination effects on CD4 cells after COVID-19. Study context: Samples from a couple of convalescent patients were given 16 days and one week before vaccination. Study-level findings and limits: Convalescents' post-vaccination spike-reactive clones were chiefly new, vaccine-induced ones. Infection-derived and vaccine-derived clones contracted markedly late after vaccination.

TCRdb's copy holds only in-frame clones and misses some; the assay was immunoSEQ multiplex PCR. This table holds 63,000 or so clones, over 60% found once. The chain has TRBV7-2 and TRBJ2-5; 9 positions agree with TRBD2. This specimen consisted of CD4+ T cells from PBMCs cultured with HIV peptides, obtained before COVID-19 vaccination. Specified subset: HIV-1 Nef peptide pool negative control/reference culture. This sequence was found in a human donor who had a prior SARS-CoV-2 infection. The DNA for the CDR3 is TGTGCCAGCAGCTTAGTCGGGCTAGCGGGATCGGGCCAAGAGACCCAGTACTTC. This gives the protein CASSLVGLAGSGQETQYF.